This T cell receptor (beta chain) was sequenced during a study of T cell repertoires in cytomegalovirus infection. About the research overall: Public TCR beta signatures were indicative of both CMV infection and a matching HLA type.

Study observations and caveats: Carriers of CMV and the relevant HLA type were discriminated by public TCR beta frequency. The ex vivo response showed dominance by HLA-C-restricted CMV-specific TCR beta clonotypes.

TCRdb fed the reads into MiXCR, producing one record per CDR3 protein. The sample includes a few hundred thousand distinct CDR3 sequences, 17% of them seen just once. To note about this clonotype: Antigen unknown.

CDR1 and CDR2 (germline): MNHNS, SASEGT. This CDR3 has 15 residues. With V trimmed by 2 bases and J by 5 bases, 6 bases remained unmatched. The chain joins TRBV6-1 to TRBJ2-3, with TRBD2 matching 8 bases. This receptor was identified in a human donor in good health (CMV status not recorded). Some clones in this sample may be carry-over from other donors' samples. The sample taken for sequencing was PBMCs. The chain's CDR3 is CASSETSGGVDTQYF. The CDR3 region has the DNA TGTGCCAGCAGTGAAACTAGCGGTGGGGTAGATACGCAGTATTTT.